This TCR beta chain came from a study of lymphopenia after photon versus proton radiotherapy. Whole-study findings and limits: After the lymphocyte nadir, photon-treated repertoires showed oligoclonal expansion, especially of CD8+ Temra cells. Post-nadir TCR diversity decline inversely tracked overall survival among those who died. Better survival with proton therapy was suggested as possible, not demonstrated.

This CDR3 has 17 residues. The V segment lost 7 bases and the J segment 5 bases; nucleotides outside the gene matches: 8. In germline, CDR1 is SNHLY, CDR2 FYNNEI. Profiling relied on immunoSEQ multiplex PCR, and the TCRdb table lists in-frame clones only, not all of them. The profile shows approximately 91,000 clones, around 80% of them singletons. This clone occurred once. Its antigen is undetermined. The clonotype originates from a man in his sixties with pancreatic cancer. The starting material was peripheral blood, obtained from a patient treated with proton-based radiotherapy. The chain employs TRBV2 and TRBJ2-2; 15 bases line up with TRBD2. The CDR3 spells CASTGLAGGPRTGELFF. For the CDR3, the DNA is TGTGCCAGCACTGGACTAGCGGGAGGGCCGAGGACCGGGGAGCTGTTTTTT.